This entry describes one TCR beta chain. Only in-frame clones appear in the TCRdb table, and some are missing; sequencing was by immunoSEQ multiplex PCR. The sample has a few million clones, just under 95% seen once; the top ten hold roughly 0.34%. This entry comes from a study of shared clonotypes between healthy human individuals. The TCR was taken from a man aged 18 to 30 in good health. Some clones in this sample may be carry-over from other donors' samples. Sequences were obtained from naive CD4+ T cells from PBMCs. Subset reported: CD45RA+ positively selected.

As DNA, the CDR3 is TGTGCCAGTAGTACCTCGGGAACCATGAACACTGAAGCTTTCTTT. Protein product: CASSTSGTMNTEAFF. The rearrangement uses TRBV19 and TRBJ1-1; D unclear. The CDR3 runs 15 residues. CDR1 LNHDA and CDR2 SQIVND come from the germline V gene (reference sequence). Trimming removed 4 bases at V and 0 bases at J, with 12 bases between.